The TCR beta chain under discussion was sequenced for a study of T cells in Graves' hyperthyroidism and ophthalmopathy. Amplified TCR beta CDR3 regions derived from RNA transcripts. TCR CDR3 underwent first-round RT-PCR with the HTBI primer set. TCRdb processed the multiplex PCR reads anew with MiXCR; each CDR3 protein has one entry. The sample contains hundreds of thousands of distinct CDR3 sequences, about 14% of which appear only once. In its sample, this clonotype was seen many times. Investigators excluded patients with uncontrolled infection, other autoimmune disease, pregnancy or lactation. Germline loops: CDR1 SGHTA, CDR2 FQGTGA. The CDR3 length is 16 residues. The V segment lost 5 bases and the J segment 3 bases; nucleotides outside the gene matches: 6.

The V gene is TRBV7-3, the J gene TRBJ2-3; TRBD2 agrees at 12 bases. The material sequenced was blood. The receptor was derived from a woman in her forties or fifties with Graves' ophthalmopathy. The CDR3 DNA is TGTGCCAGCAGCATTGGACTAGCGGGAATAACAGATACGCAGTATTTT. Translating it yields CASSIGLAGITDTQYF.